This TCR beta chain came from a study of cytomegalovirus exposure and HLA in healthy donors. Germline-derived CDR1 and CDR2 are LNHDA and SQIVND (reference sequence). The CDR3 is 13 amino acids long, termini counted. 13 Jbeta primers and 60 Vbeta primers were used for the PCR. Measured with immunoSEQ multiplex PCR; TCRdb has only the in-frame clones, and not every one. The data contain around 120,000 clones, about 80% of them singletons. As concerns this clone: Its target is not known. A read error is likely, as this CDR3 ends without the conserved phenylalanine or tryptophan. No DNA is shown, since the ends of the CDR3 on it are uncertain; the CDR3 is the one TCRdb lists.

Healthy individuals who donated bone marrow served as the donors. Study results and caveats: The number of N-insertions in an Asian-associated ancestry cluster was reportedly below the 666-donor mean in a later analysis. Excluded were some V segments that proved indistinguishable, including TRBV6-2 and TRBV6-3.

The sequenced sample was PBMCs. This clonotype was obtained from a man between 25 and 39 years old in good health and CMV-seronegative. The rearrangement joins TRBV19 to TRBJ1-2; the tabulated D call, TRBD1, remains unverified against the DNA. The CDR3 sequence is CASSETGTGYILV.